The T cell receptor (beta chain) under discussion was sequenced for a study of blood T cell repertoires in COVID-19. Sequencing was performed with immunoSEQ multiplex PCR; in TCRdb, only in-frame clones are kept and a portion is missing. The sample holds some 160,000 clones; roughly 90% are singletons and the top ten take 6.6%. There are 12 residues in the CDR3. From germline, CDR1 is LNHDA and CDR2 SQIVND (reference sequence). The V end lost 2 bases, the J end lost 6 bases, and 4 bases lay between the germline ends. The origin of this receptor is a woman aged 45-59 years who had recovered from COVID-19. The chain uses TRBV19 and TRBJ2-2, with D uncertain. The sequencing input was PBMCs or T cells enriched from blood (not recorded which). CDR3 nucleotide sequence: TGTGCCAGTAGTATACGGGCCGGGGAGCTGTTTTTT. This translates into CASSIRAGELFF.